This TCR beta chain was captured by sequencing in a study of shared clonotypes between healthy human individuals. The CDR3 has 12 residues. Looked up from germline, CDR1 is SGHTA and CDR2 is FQGNSA. CD45RO-negative CD8 cells positively selected for CCR7 made up the naive population, which excluded terminally differentiated effector memory CD45RA+ cells. As concerns this clone: The antigen remains undetermined.

The study, taken as a whole, reports: Among non-shared clonotypes, generation probabilities were lower than among those shared by all four donors.

TCRdb's copy holds only in-frame clones and misses some; the assay was immunoSEQ multiplex PCR. The data hold about 600,000 clones, with roughly 98% observed a single time. The receptor's source is a man aged 25-45 years in good health. The source material was naive CD8+ T cells sorted from blood. The chain links TRBV7-2 to TRBJ2-7, with D unresolved. The CDR3 DNA reads as TGTGCTGCCACTTCCACCTCCTACGAGCAGTACTTC. Protein: CAATSTSYEQYF.